The entry below gives a single TCR beta chain sequence along with its context. Its antigen is unidentified. The data derive from a study of cytomegalovirus exposure and HLA in healthy donors. Findings and limits, study-wide: There were some V segments, including TRBV6-2 and TRBV6-3, excluded as indistinguishable. An analysis that was carried out later associated 16,951 TCR beta sequences with HLA alleles at 0.05 false discovery rate. Earlier findings revealed that most TCR beta V segments proved productive either about 87% or about 30% of the time.

Vbeta (60) and Jbeta (13) primers were used in the PCR. The assay was immunoSEQ multiplex PCR, and TCRdb's table has in-frame clones only and misses some. The sample holds under 200,000 clones, just under 80% seen once. Germline CDR1 reads SGHTA; CDR2 reads FQGNSA. The germline V and J ends were trimmed by 6 bases and 1 base, with 15 bases remaining between them. CDR3 size: 15 residues. Input material: PBMCs. The sequence was collected from a woman aged 40 to 50 in good health and CMV-seropositive. V and J are TRBV7-2 and TRBJ1-2; a weak D match, TRBD1 (6 bases). The CDR3 DNA follows: TGTGCCAGCAGAACTGGGGGCCCTCTTAACTATGGCTACACCTTC. It specifies CASRTGGPLNYGYTF.